The present T cell receptor beta chain was sequenced within a study of spatial heterogeneity in lung cancer. Note on this clonotype: What it recognizes is unknown.

The CDR3 extends over 15 amino acids. Trimming pared 0 bases from V and 1 base from J, leaving 8 bases between. Germline V gene sequence: CDR1 SGDLS, CDR2 YYNGEE. Time point given: sample taken at primary tumor resection. The study sequenced unsorted whole RNA from tumor, nontumor lung or frozen PBMC. Study-level results: Detection of ubiquitous tumor TCRs in blood was higher at resection than follow-up.

TCRdb reanalysed the 5' RACE reads using MiXCR and keeps one entry per CDR3 protein. The data contain about 45,000 distinct CDR3 sequences, about 6.8% of them seen just once; the ten biggest clones take up 43%. This sequence joins TRBV9 and TRBJ1-5; D gene ambiguous. The source of this sequence is a female donor with early-stage non-small cell lung cancer. The sample consisted of PBMCs, taken at surgery. In nucleotides, the CDR3 is TGTGCCAGCAGCGTAGAGGGAAAAAGCAATCAGCCCCAGCATTTT. This codes for CASSVEGKSNQPQHF.